The source of this TCR beta chain is a study of T-cell reconstitution after alpha-beta-depleted transplantation in children. Trimming left V 6 bases short and J 1 base short, with 19 bases between. This CDR3 is 16 amino acids long. Germline V gene sequence: CDR1 SGHVS, CDR2 FQNEAQ. Unique molecular identifiers were built into the TCRbeta library. TCRdb re-called the PCR reads with MiXCR, one entry per CDR3 protein. The top ten clones hold approximately 2.3% of a sample with 450,000 to 600,000 distinct CDR3 sequences, 30% to 35% of them seen once. The source material was PBMCs from the stem cell graft donor, sampled from the stem cell graft. The chain couples TRBV7-8 to TRBJ2-7; possibly TRBD2 for D (6 bases). The receptor was isolated from a human donor who donated a stem cell graft to a child with aplastic anemia. The chain's CDR3 is CASSSPGLVRSYEQYF. The CDR3 bases are TGTGCCAGCAGTTCTCCGGGACTTGTAAGGTCCTACGAGCAGTACTTC. The full variable domain, rest sourced from reference TRBV7-8 and TRBJ2-7, is GAGVSQSPRYKVAKRGQDVALRCDPISGHVSLFWYQQALGQGPEFLTYFQNEAQLDKSGLPSDRFFAERPEGSVSTLKIQRTQQEDSAVYLCASSSPGLVRSYEQYFGPGTRLTVT.